Described below is a single T cell receptor (beta chain) sequence and its context. The data were obtained in a study of cytomegalovirus exposure and HLA in healthy donors. The CDR3 spans 14 residues. Germline values: CDR1 MGHRA, CDR2 YSYEKL. V dropped 4 bases and J dropped 5 bases, with 14 bases sitting between them. Clones were read by immunoSEQ multiplex PCR, and TCRdb kept only the in-frame ones, dropping some. This table has 78,000 or so clones, 95% to 97% appearing once. The chain employs TRBV4-1 and TRBJ1-1, with a possible D match to TRBD1 (6 bases). The source material was PBMCs. The TCR comes from a man younger than 35 in good health and CMV-seropositive. The CDR3, as DNA: TGCGCCAGCAGCCGTCCGGGGGGCAAGACTGAAGCTTTCTTT. Protein sequence: CASSRPGGKTEAFF.